The TCR beta chain under discussion was sequenced for a study of blood T cells in healthy people across ages (dated by TCRdb to 2013 to 2016). Notes on the research overall: In model experiments, roughly one uniquely barcoded TCR beta cDNA molecule per two T cells was captured by template switching. To avoid experimental bias, donors of different ages were randomly spread across the sequencing lanes. For two donors (one aged 18 to 29 and one aged 80 or older), the study analyzed two additional independent replicas of 1 million unique cDNA reads from the same blood draw. The study measured age-related changes in TCR beta repertoire diversity using deep sequencing normalized with unique cDNA molecular identifiers. Donors were grouped into four age groups: young (average 16 years), middle-aged (39), aged (over 55) and long-lived (around 82). The investigation overall reported the following: Estimates of total diversity based on one million sequenced T cells were considered lower bounds and underestimates. Compared with the aged group, more naive CD4+ T cells, fewer expanded clones and increased TCR diversity were shown by the long-lived group, suggesting age selection. A strong correlation was found between observed TCR beta diversity and the percentage of naive T cells measured by flow cytometry. Bulk unsorted PBMC profiling prevented conclusive comparison of naive and antigen-experienced compartments. Because the CMV infection status of the donors was unknown, age-related changes in expanded clonotypes may potentially have been confounded. Observed TCR beta diversity per million T cells fell roughly linearly with age, and a significant reduction was already apparent by age around 40.

Looking up the germline V gene yields CDR1 MGHDK and CDR2 SYGVNS. Compared with germline, V lacks 7 bases and J lacks 6 bases; bases without a gene match: 10. From the cysteine through the phenylalanine, the CDR3 covers 15 amino acids. Of the read, only the CDR3 DNA is kept; its 45 bases are in frame from base 1. Library construction relied on 5' RACE. Sequencing took place on an Illumina HiSeq 2500. A second 7 to 11 cycle PCR used a sample-barcoded 5' primer and a J-beta primer mix. A template-switch 5' adaptor carrying 12 random nucleotides introduced a unique molecular identifier onto each TCR beta cDNA molecule. Each sample yielded at least 2.5 million CDR3-containing paired-end reads. First-strand cDNA synthesis was performed from all RNA using the Mint cDNA synthesis kit, with priming by a TRBC-specific oligonucleotide. All cDNA was treated with uracil-DNA glycosylase and then went through a first 18-cycle PCR with the universal primers M1SS and BC2_uni_R. For the original study's pipeline: For normalization, 1 million high-quality reads, each with a distinct molecular identifier, were randomly selected from each sample. Reads with shared molecular identifiers were discarded instead of being binned into consensus sequences. CDR3 identification, clonotype clustering and error correction used MiTCR with a Q25 quality threshold and the strictest error-elimination algorithm. A nonparametric unseen species model with Euler transformation was used to estimate a lower bound on total TCR beta diversity. TCRdb redid the processing of the public reads, applying fastp at Q25 and MiXCR, and retained in-frame beta chains. Every distinct CDR3 protein forms one entry, paired with its most common genes and DNA. TCRdb's processing, not the study's, gives the V and J calls here. Across this sample there are 780,000 or so distinct CDR3 sequences, with 56% seen only once. In total, the top ten clones hold 25% to 30% of the sample.

About this clonotype: Its antigen is not yet known. No much larger clone exists at a distance of one base, and base qualities are not known.

Donors were around 37 systemically healthy Caucasian individuals from Russia aged roughly 6 to 90 years. Roughly 10 milliliters of peripheral blood were drawn from each donor into EDTA-treated Vacutainer tubes. Ficoll-Paque density-gradient centrifugation was used to isolate PBMCs, with at least 7 million obtained per sample. Total RNA, at least 6 micrograms per sample, was extracted from PBMCs with Trizol reagent. The percentages of naive CD45RAhigh/CD27high T cells were determined by flow cytometry on a PBMC aliquot from every donor. Input material: blood. The origin of this receptor is a man aged 40-50 years in good health. The chain employs TRBV25-1 and TRBJ1-2, with TRBD1 identical over 11 junction bases. CDR3 reads: CASNGVGQGEDGYTF. The sequenced DNA is TGTGCCAGCAACGGTGTGGGACAGGGGGAGGATGGCTACACCTTC.